Sequencing of this T cell receptor beta chain was carried out in a study of tumor-infiltrating lymphocytes in glioblastoma multiforme. The V end lost 6 bases, the J end lost 0 bases, and 18 bases lay between the germline ends. Germline lookup yields CDR1 MNHEY and CDR2 SVGAGI. This CDR3 comprises 18 residues. TCRB libraries came from RNA via three nested multiplex PCR rounds. Using its own MiXCR run on the multiplex PCR reads, TCRdb lists one record per CDR3 protein. The sample includes around 33,000 distinct CDR3 sequences, 60% to 65% of them seen just once. This sequence was found in a male donor with glioblastoma. The chain joins TRBV6-5 to TRBJ2-6; D is ambiguous. The specimen was brain tumor tissue. CDR3 sequence reads: CASRPFLTSLSGANVLTF. CDR3 bases: TGTGCCAGCAGACCCTTTTTGACAAGCCTCTCTGGGGCCAACGTCCTGACTTTC.